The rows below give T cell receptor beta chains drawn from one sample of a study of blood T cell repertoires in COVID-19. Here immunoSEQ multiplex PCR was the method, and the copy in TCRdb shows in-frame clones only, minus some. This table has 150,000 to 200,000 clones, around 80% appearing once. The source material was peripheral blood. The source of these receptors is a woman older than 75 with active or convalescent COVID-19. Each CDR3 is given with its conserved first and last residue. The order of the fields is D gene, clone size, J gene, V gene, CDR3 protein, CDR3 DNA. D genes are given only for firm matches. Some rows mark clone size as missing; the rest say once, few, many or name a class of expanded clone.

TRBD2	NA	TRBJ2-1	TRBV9	CASSVAGLAGGLDEQFF	TGTGCCAGCAGCGTTGCCGGACTAGCGGGGGGGCTGGATGAGCAGTTCTTC
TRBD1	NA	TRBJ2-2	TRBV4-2	CASSQARTGATGELFF	TGTGCCAGCAGCCAAGCTCGGACAGGGGCCACCGGGGAGCTGTTTTTT
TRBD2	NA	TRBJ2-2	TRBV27	CASTQVGGDNTGELFF	TGTGCCAGCACCCAGGTGGGAGGGGACAACACCGGGGAGCTGTTTTTT
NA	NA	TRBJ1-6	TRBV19	CASSGGALTSPLHF	TGTGCCAGTAGTGGGGGGGCGCTCACTTCACCCCTCCACTTT
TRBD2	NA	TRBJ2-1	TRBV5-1	CASSLEVAGHNEQFF	TGCGCCAGCAGCTTGGAGGTAGCGGGGCACAATGAGCAGTTCTTC
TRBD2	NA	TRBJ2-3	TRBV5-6	CASSLSGGEADTQYF	TGTGCCAGCAGCCTGAGCGGGGGGGAGGCAGATACGCAGTATTTT
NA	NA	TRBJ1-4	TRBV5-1	CASSPGGGESEKLFF	TGCGCCAGCAGCCCCGGGGGAGGGGAGAGCGAAAAACTGTTTTTT
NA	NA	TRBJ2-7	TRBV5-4	CASSEGVGYEQYF	TGTGCCAGCAGCGAGGGGGTAGGGTACGAGCAGTACTTC
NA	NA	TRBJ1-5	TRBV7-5	CARSFSNRSYSNQPQHF	TGTGCCAGAAGCTTTTCAAACAGATCCTATAGCAATCAGCCCCAGCATTTT
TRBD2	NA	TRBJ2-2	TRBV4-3	CASSQGLAVGTGELFF	TGCGCCAGCAGCCAAGGACTAGCGGTCGGGACCGGGGAGCTGTTTTTT
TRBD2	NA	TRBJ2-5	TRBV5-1	CASSLSSGAETQYF	TGCGCCAGCAGCTTGTCTAGCGGGGCGGAGACCCAGTACTTC
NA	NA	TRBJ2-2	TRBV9	CASSVAWRENTGELFF	TGTGCCAGCAGCGTAGCTTGGAGGGAGAACACCGGGGAGCTGTTTTTT
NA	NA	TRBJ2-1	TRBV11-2	CASKSPRDNEQFF	TGTGCCAGCAAGAGTCCGAGGGACAATGAGCAGTTCTTC
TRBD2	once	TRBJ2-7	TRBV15	CATSRDRPARGGEQYF	TGTGCCACCAGCAGAGACCGGCCTGCGCGGGGGGGCGAGCAGTACTTC
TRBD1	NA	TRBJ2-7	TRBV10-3	CAIRGDRETYEQYF	TGTGCCATCAGGGGGGACAGGGAAACCTACGAGCAGTACTTC
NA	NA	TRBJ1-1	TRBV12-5	CASGFYYDGGANTEAFF	TGTGCTAGTGGTTTTTACTACGACGGGGGGGCAAACACTGAAGCTTTCTTT
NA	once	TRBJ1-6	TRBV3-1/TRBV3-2	CASSRLLNSPLHF	TGTGCCAGCAGCCGGCTCCTCAATTCACCCCTCCACTTT
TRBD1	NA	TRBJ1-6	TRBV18	CASSLGQGGSPLHF	TGTGCCAGCTCACTAGGACAGGGGGGTTCACCCCTCCACTTT
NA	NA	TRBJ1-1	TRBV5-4	CASSSQMNTEAFF	TGTGCCAGCAGCTCACAGATGAACACTGAAGCTTTCTTT
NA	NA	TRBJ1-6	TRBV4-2	CASSPGTSSYNSPLHF	TGTGCCAGCAGCCCCGGGACAAGCTCCTATAATTCACCCCTCCACTTT
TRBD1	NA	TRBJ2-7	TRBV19	CASSNYRQGGTYEQYF	TGTGCCAGTAGTAACTACCGACAGGGGGGAACCTACGAGCAGTACTTC
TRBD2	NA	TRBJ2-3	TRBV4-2	CASSQDPAGGRGADTQYF	TGTGCCAGCAGCCAAGATCCCGCGGGGGGGCGCGGGGCAGATACGCAGTATTTT
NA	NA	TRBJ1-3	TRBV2	CASDSSGNTIYF	TGTGCCAGCGACTCCTCTGGAAACACCATATATTTT
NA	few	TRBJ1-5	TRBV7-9	CASSFSSNQPQHF	TGTGCCAGCAGCTTTAGTAGCAATCAGCCCCAGCATTTT
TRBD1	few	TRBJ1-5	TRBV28	CASSPTGGVQPQHF	TGTGCCAGCAGTCCCACAGGGGGCGTTCAGCCCCAGCATTTT
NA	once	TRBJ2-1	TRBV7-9	CASSLGRVHEQFF	TGTGCCAGCAGCTTAGGCAGGGTGCATGAGCAGTTCTTC
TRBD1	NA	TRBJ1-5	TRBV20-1	CSASLTGTEFSNQPQHF	TGCAGTGCTAGTCTAACCGGGACAGAATTTAGCAATCAGCCCCAGCATTTT
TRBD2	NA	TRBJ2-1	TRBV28	CASITSGGVEQFF	TGTGCCAGCATCACGAGCGGGGGGGTTGAGCAGTTCTTC
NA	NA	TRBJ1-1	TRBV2	CASSRGTGEAFF	TGTGCCAGCAGTCGAGGGACTGGTGAAGCTTTCTTT
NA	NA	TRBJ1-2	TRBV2	CASSELGSRGGYTF	TGTGCCAGCAGTGAATTGGGGAGTCGGGGTGGCTACACCTTC
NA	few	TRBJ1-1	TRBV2	CASSVRNGDTEAFF	TGTGCCAGCAGTGTTAGAAACGGGGACACTGAAGCTTTCTTT
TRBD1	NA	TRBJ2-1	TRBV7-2	CASSQGQAYWVEQFF	TGTGCCAGCAGCCAAGGACAGGCTTATTGGGTTGAGCAGTTCTTC
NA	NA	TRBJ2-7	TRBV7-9	CASSYRVDEQYF	TGTGCCAGCAGCTACAGGGTGGACGAGCAGTACTTC
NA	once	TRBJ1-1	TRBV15	CATRSDWTEAFF	TGTGCCACCAGGTCTGACTGGACTGAAGCTTTCTTT
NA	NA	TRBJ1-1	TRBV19	CASSPPGVQEAFF	TGTGCCAGTAGTCCTCCGGGGGTTCAAGAGGCTTTCTTT
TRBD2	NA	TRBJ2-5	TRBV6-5	CASSYAGVETQYF	TGTGCCAGCAGTTATGCGGGGGTAGAGACCCAGTACTTC
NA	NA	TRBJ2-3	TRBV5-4	CASSSVGTLSTDTQYF	TGTGCCAGCAGCTCGGTTGGGACACTTAGCACAGATACGCAGTATTTT
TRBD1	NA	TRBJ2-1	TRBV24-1	CATSDSLKRDRIYNEQFF	TGTGCCACCAGTGATTCTCTGAAAAGGGACAGAATTTACAATGAGCAGTTCTTC
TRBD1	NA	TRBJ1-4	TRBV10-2	CASSPGQGGEKLFF	TGCGCCAGCAGCCCCGGCCAGGGGGGTGAAAAACTGTTTTTT
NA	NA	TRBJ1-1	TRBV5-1	CASSLETNSRYTEAFF	TGCGCCAGCAGCTTGGAGACTAACAGCAGGTACACTGAAGCTTTCTTT
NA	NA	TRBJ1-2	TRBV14	CASSQDRLWDYGYTF	TGTGCCAGCAGCCAAGATCGACTTTGGGACTATGGCTACACCTTC
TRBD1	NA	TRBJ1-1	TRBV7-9	CASSRGDRLVNTEAFF	TGTGCCAGCAGCCGGGGGGACAGGTTGGTGAACACTGAAGCTTTCTTT
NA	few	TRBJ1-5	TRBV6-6	CASSYSGGAGNQPQHF	TGTGCCAGCAGTTACTCAGGGGGGGCGGGCAATCAGCCCCAGCATTTT
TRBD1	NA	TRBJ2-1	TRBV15	CATSRLTGGYNEQFF	TGTGCCACCAGCAGACTGACAGGGGGTTACAATGAGCAGTTCTTC
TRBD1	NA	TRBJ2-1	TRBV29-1	CSVGPGQGINEQFF	TGCAGCGTTGGGCCGGGACAGGGTATCAATGAGCAGTTCTTC
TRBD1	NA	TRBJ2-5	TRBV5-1	CASSLQTGGQETQYF	TGCGCCAGCAGCTTACAGACAGGGGGCCAAGAGACCCAGTACTTC
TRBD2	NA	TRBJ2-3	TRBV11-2	CASSPRTSSFPDTQYF	TGTGCCAGCAGCCCCAGGACTAGCAGTTTCCCAGATACGCAGTATTTT
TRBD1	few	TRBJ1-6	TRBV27	CASSLTGGISPLHF	TGTGCCAGCAGTTTGACAGGGGGTATTTCACCCCTCCACTTT
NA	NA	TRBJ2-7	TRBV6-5	CASSYSGEGYEQYF	TGTGCCAGCAGTTACTCAGGGGAAGGGTACGAGCAGTACTTC
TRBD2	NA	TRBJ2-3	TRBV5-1	CASSSGTSGAADTQYF	TGCGCCAGCAGCTCCGGGACTAGCGGGGCCGCAGATACGCAGTATTTT
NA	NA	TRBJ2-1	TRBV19	CASSIDLGTSYNEQFF	TGTGCCAGTAGTATAGATCTTGGTACTTCCTACAATGAGCAGTTCTTC
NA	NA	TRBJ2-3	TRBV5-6	CASSLGGRGTDTQYF	TGTGCCAGCAGCTTGGGGGGCAGGGGCACAGATACGCAGTATTTT
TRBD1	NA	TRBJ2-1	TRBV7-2	CASSLASGQGSYNEQFF	TGTGCCAGCAGCTTAGCGTCGGGACAGGGCTCCTACAATGAGCAGTTCTTC
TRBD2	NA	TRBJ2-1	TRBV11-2	CASSLRLGLAFF	TGTGCCAGCAGCTTACGATTGGGACTAGCGTTCTTC
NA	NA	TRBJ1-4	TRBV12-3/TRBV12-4	CASSLGQNEKLFF	TGTGCCAGCAGTTTAGGACAGAATGAAAAACTGTTTTTT
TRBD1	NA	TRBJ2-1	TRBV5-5	CASSFLTGGGEQFF	TGTGCCAGCAGCTTTTTGACAGGGGGCGGTGAGCAGTTCTTC
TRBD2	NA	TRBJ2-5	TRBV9	CASSVGNGGAIETQYF	TGTGCCAGCAGCGTAGGAAACGGGGGGGCGATAGAGACCCAGTACTTC